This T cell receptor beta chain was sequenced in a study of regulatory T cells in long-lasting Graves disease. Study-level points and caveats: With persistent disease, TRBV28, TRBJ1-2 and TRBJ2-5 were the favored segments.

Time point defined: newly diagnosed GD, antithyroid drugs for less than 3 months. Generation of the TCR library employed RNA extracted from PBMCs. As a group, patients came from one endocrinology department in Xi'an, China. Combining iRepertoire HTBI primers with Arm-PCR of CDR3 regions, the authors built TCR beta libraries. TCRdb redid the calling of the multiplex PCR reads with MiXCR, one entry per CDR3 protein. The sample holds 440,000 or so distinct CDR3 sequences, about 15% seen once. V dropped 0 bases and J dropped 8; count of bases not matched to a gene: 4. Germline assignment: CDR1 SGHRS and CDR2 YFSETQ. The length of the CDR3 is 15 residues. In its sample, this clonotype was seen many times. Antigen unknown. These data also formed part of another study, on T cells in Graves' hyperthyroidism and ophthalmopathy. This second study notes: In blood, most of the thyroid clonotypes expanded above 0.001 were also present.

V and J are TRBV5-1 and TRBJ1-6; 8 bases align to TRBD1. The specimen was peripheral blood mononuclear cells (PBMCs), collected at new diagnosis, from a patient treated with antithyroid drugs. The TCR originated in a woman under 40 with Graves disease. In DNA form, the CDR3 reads TGCGCCAGCAGCTTGGAGACAGGGGTTGATTCACCCCTCCACTTT. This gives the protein CASSLETGVDSPLHF. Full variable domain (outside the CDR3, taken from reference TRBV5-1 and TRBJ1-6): KAGVTQTPRYLIKTRGQQVTLSCSPISGHRSVSWYQQTPGQGLQFLFEYFSETQRNKGNFPGRFSGRQFSNSRSEMNVSTLELGDSALYLCASSLETGVDSPLHFGNGTRLTVT.